This entry describes one T cell receptor beta chain. Its antigen remains unknown. The entirety of the isolated RNA underwent reverse transcription, so expressed TCRB transcripts were sequenced. Some clones are missing from TCRdb's copy, which holds only in-frame ones; the method was immunoSEQ multiplex PCR. In the table there are around 360,000 clones, around 12% of which are singletons. This entry belongs to a study of beta chain features in type 1 diabetes. Findings and limits, study-wide: Within each of all four CD4+ subsets, Type 1 diabetes patients had TCRB CDR3s that were moderately but significantly shorter.

The junction had 9 bases not matched to a gene; V was cut back by 4 bases and J by 5 bases. The CDR3 consists of 15 residues. The germline V gene has CDR1 LNHDA and CDR2 SQIVND (reference sequence). The material sequenced was naive CD4+ T cells from blood. The TCR originated in a woman aged 18-30 years with type 1 diabetes. V is TRBV19 and J is TRBJ2-7, with 9 bases that match TRBD1. For the CDR3, the DNA is TGTGCCAGTAGTAAGGTGGGACAGGGAGGGGACGAGCAGTACTTC. This sequence encodes CASSKVGQGGDEQYF.